The 31 T cell receptor beta chains presented below share a single source sample, sequenced in a study of T cell repertoires in cytomegalovirus infection. MiXCR was run by TCRdb on the reads, yielding one entry per CDR3 protein. The sample holds around 100,000 distinct CDR3 sequences, less than 25% seen once. Sequencing was performed on CD8+ T cells from PBMCs. These receptor sequences come from a human donor in good health (CMV status not recorded). Some clones in this sample may be carry-over from other donors' samples.

The V gene is TRBV12-3 or TRBV12-4, the J gene TRBJ2-1, with 8 bases lining up with TRBD1. There are 13 residues in the CDR3. The V segment lost 1 base and the J segment 9 bases; nucleotides outside the gene matches: 2. Written as DNA, the CDR3 is TGTGCCAGCAGTTTAGGGACAGGGAGTGAGCAGTTCTTC. This codes for CASSLGTGSEQFF.

This clonotype was counted between two and nine times. The V gene is TRBV28, the J gene TRBJ2-5, with D tentatively TRBD2 (5 bases). Germline lookup yields CDR1 MDHEN and CDR2 SYDVKM. The CDR3 length is 16 residues. Trimming removed 5 bases from V and 1 base from J, with 17 bases in between. CDR3 nucleotides: TGTGCCAGCAGTCCCCCCCCCGGGGATAGCCAAGAGACCCAGTACTTC. Translation gives CASSPPPGDSQETQYF.

The sample holds a few counts of this clonotype. V is TRBV20-1 and J is TRBJ2-1; unclear D gene. V was cut by 0 bases and J by 8 bases, with 8 bases left in between. The CDR3 has 12 residues. Germline V gives CDR1 DFQATT, CDR2 SNEGSKA (reference sequence). The CDR3: CSARDRPYEQFF. The CDR3 DNA is TGCAGTGCTAGAGATAGGCCCTATGAGCAGTTCTTC.

In this sample, this clonotype turned up a few times. The rearrangement joins TRBV30 to TRBJ2-4, with D tentatively TRBD2 (6 bases). V was cut by 5 bases and J by 9 bases, with 17 bases left in between. CDR3 size: 13 residues. Germline loops: CDR1 GTSNPN, CDR2 SVGIG (reference sequence). The CDR3 loop reads CAWAPGDPSIQYF. The CDR3 region has the DNA TGTGCCTGGGCCCCGGGGGACCCCAGCATTCAGTACTTC.

This clonotype came up many times. The gene calls are TRBV28 and TRBJ2-7, with D perhaps matching TRBD1 (7 bases). The CDR3 covers 18 residues. The germline V and J ends were trimmed by 3 bases and 0 bases, with 21 bases remaining between them. Germline loops: CDR1 MDHEN, CDR2 SYDVKM. CDR3 amino acids: CASSFFGGGRESSYEQYF. DNA of the CDR3: TGTGCCAGCAGTTTCTTCGGAGGGGGCCGTGAGAGCTCCTACGAGCAGTACTTC.

Ten or more counts support this clonotype. The J gene is TRBJ2-7, the V gene TRBV7-2; TRBD2 aligns across 10 bases. The CDR3 consists of 16 residues. Germline V gene data show CDR1 as SGHTA and CDR2 as FQGNSA. J gave up 5 bases and V 1 base, and 8 bases lay outside the gene matches. CDR3 region: CASSLVPSGSFNEQYF. The CDR3 DNA sequence: TGTGCCAGCAGCTTAGTTCCTAGCGGGAGTTTCAACGAGCAGTACTTC.

A single count supports this clonotype. The chain is built from TRBV20-1 and TRBJ2-1; 9 bases are shared with TRBD2. The ends lost 1 base at V and 7 bases at J; junction bases unmatched: 8. Germline CDR1 is DFQATT and CDR2 is SNEGSKA (reference sequence). The CDR3 consists of 15 residues. This CDR3 is CSARVYSGSGNEQFF. The DNA for the CDR3 is TGCAGTGCTAGAGTGTATAGCGGGAGCGGTAATGAGCAGTTCTTC.

This clonotype has a handful of counts. The chain employs TRBV7-9 and TRBJ2-7; 7 bases are a match to TRBD1. The CDR3 has 17 residues. Germline assignment: CDR1 SEHNR and CDR2 FQNEAQ (reference sequence). Trimming cost V 6 bases and J 2 bases; bases outside gene matches: 16. The CDR3 bases are TGTGCCAGCAGTCCTCTTACCGGGACAGAGCTCCCCTACGAGCAGTACTTC. Amino acids: CASSPLTGTELPYEQYF.

The chain has TRBV6-2 or TRBV6-3 and TRBJ1-6; perhaps TRBD1 as D (5 bases). V shed 2 bases and J shed 6 bases, with 14 bases lying between them. The germline CDR1 and CDR2 sequences are MNHEY and SVGEGT. This CDR3 has 16 amino acids. The CDR3 DNA reads as TGTGCCAGCAGTTACCCCCGACAGAGAACTAATTCACCCCTCCACTTT. This encodes CASSYPRQRTNSPLHF.

Comment on this clonotype: This may be a read error, as it is one base from a much larger clone. The CDR3 spells CASSLDTNQPQHF. CDR3 DNA sequence: TGTGCCAGCAGTTTGGACACCAATCAGCCCCAGCATTTT. V usage is TRBV12-3 or TRBV12-4 and J usage is TRBJ1-5; a possible D gene is TRBD1 (5 bases). CDR3 length: 13 residues. Trimming removed 3 bases from V and 3 bases from J, with 6 bases in between.

This clonotype was recorded at least ten times. The genes are TRBV20-1 and TRBJ2-5; possible D gene TRBD1, 6 bases. Germline assignment: CDR1 DFQATT and CDR2 SNEGSKA (reference sequence). V shed 0 bases and J shed 5 bases, with 16 bases lying between them. This CDR3 comprises 15 residues. Here the CDR3 reads CSARDTFEQGETQYF. The CDR3 DNA follows: TGCAGTGCTAGAGATACTTTTGAGCAGGGGGAGACCCAGTACTTC.

There are a few counts of this clonotype. The V gene is TRBV27, the J gene TRBJ2-1; 11 bases map to TRBD2. The CDR3 has 15 residues. J lost 7 bases, V lost 5 bases, and 7 bases had no gene match. CDR1 and CDR2 from the germline V gene are MNHEY and SMNVEV (reference sequence). The CDR3 DNA follows: TGTGCCAGCAGTCCCCTAGCGGGAGGTCAGAATGAGCAGTTCTTC. Protein: CASSPLAGGQNEQFF.

This clonotype was seen repeatedly, ten times or more. The chain joins TRBV6-2 or TRBV6-3 to TRBJ2-1; tentatively, D is TRBD2 (6 bases). V lost 4 bases to trimming and J lost 1 base, with 11 bases between them. Germline V lookup: CDR1 MNHEY, CDR2 SVGEGT. The CDR3 extends over 15 amino acids. DNA for the CDR3: TGTGCCAGCAGTTCGCGGGAAGGGTCCTACAATGAGCAGTTCTTC. Residues: CASSSREGSYNEQFF.

This clonotype was found many times. V usage is TRBV4-1 and J usage is TRBJ1-1; 7 nucleotides match TRBD1. Germline V gene sequence: CDR1 MGHRA, CDR2 YSYEKL. The CDR3 runs to 15 residues. V trimming: 1 base; J trimming: 1 base; junction bases outside the gene matches: 3. CDR3 in amino acids: CASSQGQGENTEAFF. CDR3 nucleotides: TGCGCCAGCAGCCAAGGACAGGGTGAGAACACTGAAGCTTTCTTT.

This clonotype was seen a few times. The chain carries TRBV29-1 and TRBJ2-7; weak D call: TRBD2 (5 bases). The ends were cut back, 6 bases at V and 6 bases at J, with 27 bases in the middle. Germline CDR1 and CDR2: SQVTM and ANQGSEA. CDR3 length: 16 residues. CDR3 residues: CSVRTTLLGGNGEQYF. In DNA form, the CDR3 reads TGCAGCGTCCGAACAACCTTACTAGGCGGCAACGGCGAGCAGTACTTC.

This clonotype has just a few counts. The chain links TRBV14 to TRBJ1-2; D is unresolved. This CDR3 contains 12 residues. Per germline, CDR1 SGHDN and CDR2 FVKESK. V was trimmed by 6 bases and J by 7 bases, leaving 12 bases between them. The CDR3 region is CASSQIVGGYTF. The DNA for the CDR3 is TGTGCCAGCAGTCAAATTGTGGGTGGCTACACCTTC.

Ten or more counts support this clonotype. The chain couples TRBV7-3 to TRBJ2-2; a weak D match, TRBD2 (6 bases). The CDR3 contains 15 residues. V lost 8 bases and J lost 4, with 17 bases in between. From germline, CDR1 is SGHTA and CDR2 FQGTGA. CDR3 coding DNA: TGTGCCAGCTCCCCTCCGGGACTGTCCACCGGGGAGCTGTTTTTT. Its translation is CASSPPGLSTGELFF. Looking up the rest from reference TRBV7-3 and TRBJ2-2 gives the full variable domain: GAGVSQTPSNKVTEKGKYVELRCDPISGHTALYWYRQSLGQGPEFLIYFQGTGAADDSGLPNDRFFAVRPEGSVSTLKIQRTERGDSAVYLCASSPPGLSTGELFFGEGSRLTVL.

In its sample, this clonotype was seen a few times. This chain's CDR3 is CATTGLDTQYF. CDR3 coding DNA: TGTGCCACCACGGGGCTAGATACGCAGTATTTT. V usage is TRBV15 and J usage is TRBJ2-3; D possibly matches TRBD1 or TRBD2 (5 bases each). Germline values: CDR1 LNHNV, CDR2 YYDKDF (reference sequence). The ends were cut back, 7 bases at V and 5 bases at J, with 7 bases in the middle. This CDR3 contains 11 residues.

This clonotype came up a few times. J is TRBJ1-1 and V is TRBV7-2, with 8 nucleotides matching TRBD1. Germline trimming cut 4 bases from V and 1 base from J; bases unmatched to any gene: 5. The CDR3 is 15 residues long. CDR1 and CDR2 (germline): SGHTA, FQGNSA. CDR3 nucleotides: TGTGCCAGCAGCTCGACAGGGGCCGGGAACACTGAAGCTTTCTTT. Protein: CASSSTGAGNTEAFF.

The J gene is TRBJ2-3, the V gene TRBV3-1; maybe TRBD1 (6 bases). The CDR3 runs to 17 residues. V was trimmed by 4 bases and J by 0 bases, leaving 17 bases between them. Per the germline V gene, CDR1 is LGHDT and CDR2 is YNNKEL (reference sequence). In DNA form, the CDR3 reads TGTGCCAGCAGCCCAGCGGACAGAGTATCTAGCACAGATACGCAGTATTTT. This translates into CASSPADRVSSTDTQYF.

The CDR3 DNA sequence: TGTGCCAGCAGCCTTCGAATGAACAGGGTATCGCTTGGAAACACCATATATTTT. Amino acids: CASSLRMNRVSLGNTIYF. V usage is TRBV7-9 and J usage is TRBJ1-3, with a possible D match to TRBD1 (6 bases). The V end lost 5 bases, the J end lost 3 bases, and 23 bases lay between the germline ends. The germline V gene encodes CDR1 SEHNR and CDR2 FQNEAQ (reference sequence). The CDR3 totals 18 residues.

This clonotype appeared many times. The chain combines TRBV12-3 or TRBV12-4 with TRBJ2-7, with 8 bases that match TRBD2. With V trimmed by 3 bases and J by 7 bases, 5 bases remained unmatched. The CDR3 runs to 13 residues. The CDR3 spells CASSFGGGLEQYF. In nucleotides, the CDR3 is TGTGCCAGCAGTTTCGGCGGGGGGCTAGAGCAGTACTTC.

The table lists this clonotype with a few counts. The V gene is TRBV7-9, the J gene TRBJ2-7, with TRBD1 identical over 10 bases. The trim removed 5 bases at V and 2 bases at J, leaving 6 bases unmatched. The germline CDR1 and CDR2 sequences are SEHNR and FQNEAQ (reference sequence). The CDR3 covers 15 residues. The CDR3 is CASSHLDRGPYEQYF. CDR3 nucleotide sequence: TGTGCCAGCAGCCATTTAGACAGGGGGCCCTACGAGCAGTACTTC.

The rearrangement links TRBV20-1 to TRBJ2-2, with a tentative D call TRBD2 (5 bases). V was pared by 3 bases and J by 4 bases, with 24 bases between. Germline assignment: CDR1 DFQATT and CDR2 SNEGSKA (reference sequence). The CDR3 runs to 18 residues. CDR3 nucleotide sequence: TGCAGTGCTAGGCCCCCGGTGACCGAAGTCGGGGTCACCGGGGAGCTGTTTTTT. Amino acids: CSARPPVTEVGVTGELFF.

This clonotype appeared a single time. J is TRBJ1-2 and V is TRBV5-6; no firm D call. CDR1 SGHDT and CDR2 YYEEEE come from the germline V gene. The CDR3 totals 13 residues. Trimming shortened V by 3 bases and J by 4 bases, and 10 bases separated the two germline ends. The DNA for the CDR3 is TGTGCCAGCAGCTCTCAGGACCTCTATGGCTACACCTTC. Protein: CASSSQDLYGYTF.

This clonotype was seen a handful of times. The chain joins TRBV14 to TRBJ2-1; the match to TRBD1 covers 9 bases. The germline gives CDR1 SGHDN, CDR2 FVKESK. V lost 1 base to trimming and J lost 0 bases; unmatched junction nucleotides: 4. The CDR3 runs to 17 residues. The chain's CDR3 is CASSQARDRVSYNEQFF. Written as DNA, the CDR3 is TGTGCCAGCAGCCAAGCCCGGGACAGGGTCTCCTACAATGAGCAGTTCTTC.

V and J are TRBV6-1 and TRBJ2-6, with 7 bases that match TRBD2. Germline assignment: CDR1 MNHNS and CDR2 SASEGT. The CDR3 is 15 amino acids. Trimming took 6 bases from V and 1 from J; bases not matched to a gene: 3. For the CDR3, the DNA is TGTGCCAGCAGGACCGGGGGGTCTGGGGCCAACGTCCTGACTTTC. Amino acid sequence: CASRTGGSGANVLTF.

V usage is TRBV29-1 and J usage is TRBJ1-2; D is undetermined. Trimming took off 7 bases at V and 3 bases at J, with 12 bases between the two ends. CDR3 length equals 12 residues. CDR1 is SQVTM, CDR2 ANQGSEA, per germline. CDR3 nucleotide sequence: TGCAGCGCACCCCGCCCCGACTATGGCTACACCTTC. Translation gives CSAPRPDYGYTF. Full variable domain (rest looked up from reference TRBV29-1 and TRBJ1-2): SAVISQKPSRDICQRGTSLTIQCQVDSQVTMMFWYRQQPGQSLTLIATANQGSEATYESGFVIDKFPISRPNLTFSTLTVSNMSPEDSSIYLCSAPRPDYGYTFGSGTRLTVV.

This chain joins TRBV19 and TRBJ2-5; D is unclear. The CDR3 has 14 residues. Trimming took off 6 bases at V and 0 bases at J, with 11 bases between the two ends. The V gene's germline CDR1 is LNHDA and CDR2 SQIVND (reference sequence). The CDR3 region has the DNA TGTGCCAGTAGCTACGACGGGTACCAAGAGACCCAGTACTTC. Residues: CASSYDGYQETQYF.

This clonotype came up a few times. The chain has TRBV28 and TRBJ2-1, with 16 bases aligning to TRBD2. V lost 4 bases and J lost 9; bases outside the gene matches: 6. There are 16 residues in the CDR3. The germline CDR1 and CDR2 sequences are MDHEN and SYDVKM. The CDR3: CASSSGTSGGAGEQFF. The CDR3 nucleotides are TGTGCCAGCAGTTCCGGGACTAGCGGGGGGGCCGGTGAGCAGTTCTTC. The full variable domain, completed using reference TRBV28 and TRBJ2-1, is DVKVTQSSRYLVKRTGEKVFLECVQDMDHENMFWYRQDPGLGLRLIYFSYDVKMKEKGDIPEGYSVSREKKERFSLILESASTNQTSMYLCASSSGTSGGAGEQFFGPGTRLTVL.

V and J are TRBV7-3 and TRBJ1-5; a weak D match, TRBD1 (5 bases). Trimming removed 0 bases from V and 0 bases from J, with 24 bases in between. Germline lookup yields CDR1 SGHTA and CDR2 FQGTGA. The length of the CDR3 is 21 residues. The DNA for the CDR3 is TGTGCCAGCAGCTTAACCCACCTGCTTAGAATCGGGGGTTATAGCAATCAGCCCCAGCATTTT. The encoded protein is CASSLTHLLRIGGYSNQPQHF.